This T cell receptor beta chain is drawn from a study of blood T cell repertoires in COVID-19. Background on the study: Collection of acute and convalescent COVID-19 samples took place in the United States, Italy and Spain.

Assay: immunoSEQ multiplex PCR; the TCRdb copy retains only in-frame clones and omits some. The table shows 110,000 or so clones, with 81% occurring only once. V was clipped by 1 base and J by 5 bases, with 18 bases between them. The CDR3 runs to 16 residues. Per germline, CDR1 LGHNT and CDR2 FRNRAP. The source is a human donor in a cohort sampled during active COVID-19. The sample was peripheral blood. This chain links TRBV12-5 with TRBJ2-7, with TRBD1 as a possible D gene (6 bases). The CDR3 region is CASGLASLGANDEQYF. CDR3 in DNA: TGTGCTAGTGGTTTGGCCTCATTGGGGGCGAACGACGAGCAGTACTTC.